This entry lists 28 T cell receptor beta chains sequenced from one sample in a study of blood T cell repertoires in COVID-19. Data came from immunoSEQ multiplex PCR; TCRdb stores just in-frame clones and leaves some out. The table lists tens of thousands of clones, about 81% of them singletons. The sequenced material came from peripheral blood. The origin of the receptors is a human donor in a cohort sampled during active COVID-19.

This clone was seen a handful of times. This chain links TRBV5-6 with TRBJ1-3; D remains unclear. CDR1 and CDR2 from the germline V gene are SGHDT and YYEEEE. Between the trimmed V and J ends, which lost 0 bases and 0 bases, there was a span of 7 bases. CDR3 length: 15 amino acids. CDR3 DNA sequence: TGTGCCAGCAGCTTGGTACAGTACTCTGGAAACACCATATATTTT. This gives the protein CASSLVQYSGNTIYF.

The chain links TRBV7-9 to TRBJ2-2; D might be TRBD2 (7 bases). Germline V lookup: CDR1 SEHNR, CDR2 FQNEAQ (reference sequence). The CDR3 covers 14 residues. Trimming removed 5 bases at V and 4 bases at J, with 11 bases between. The DNA of the CDR3 is TGTGCCAGCAGCCAAGGGGGGGCCACCGGGGAGCTGTTTTTT. This translates into CASSQGGATGELFF. Based on the CDR3 plus reference TRBV7-9 and TRBJ2-2, the full variable domain is DTGVSQNPRHKITKRGQNVTFRCDPISEHNRLYWYRQTLGQGPEFLTYFQNEAQLEKSRLLSDRFSAERPKGSFSTLEIQRTEQGDSAMYLCASSQGGATGELFFGEGSRLTVL.

The chain links TRBV7-2 to TRBJ1-6, with no clear D. CDR3 length equals 14 residues. Germline values: CDR1 SGHTA, CDR2 FQGNSA. Trimming took off 1 base at V and 5 bases at J, with 6 bases between the two ends. The CDR3 spells CASSLVSNNSPLHF. The CDR3 nucleotides read TGTGCCAGCAGCTTAGTCAGTAATAATTCACCCCTCCACTTT.

The chain has TRBV11-2 and TRBJ1-5, with 11 nucleotides matching TRBD1. The CDR3 spans 18 residues. V was clipped by 5 bases and J by 7 bases; unmatched bases: 16. From germline, CDR1 is SGHAT and CDR2 FQNNGV. Here the CDR3 reads CASSPRPPGQGAEQPQHF. The CDR3 DNA reads as TGTGCCAGCAGCCCTAGACCACCCGGACAGGGGGCTGAACAGCCCCAGCATTTT.

J is TRBJ1-5 and V is TRBV18; a weak D match, TRBD1 (5 bases). Per germline, CDR1 KGHSH and CDR2 LQKENI. V was clipped by 3 bases and J by 1 base, with 13 bases between them. CDR3 length: 16 residues. The CDR3 spells CASSPGGALSNQPQHF. In nucleotides, the CDR3 is TGTGCCAGCTCACCCGGGGGAGCCTTGAGCAATCAGCCCCAGCATTTT.

The chain combines TRBV7-9 with TRBJ2-5, with D perhaps matching TRBD2 (6 bases). There are 14 residues in the CDR3. Germline V lookup: CDR1 SEHNR, CDR2 FQNEAQ (reference sequence). The V and J ends lost 5 bases and 1 base respectively, with 11 bases between them. The CDR3 nucleotides read TGTGCCAGCAGCCTCCGGGACTCCCAAGAGACCCAGTACTTC. This codes for CASSLRDSQETQYF.

The V and J genes are TRBV18 and TRBJ1-1; D is undetermined. The germline CDR1 and CDR2 sequences are KGHSH and LQKENI. The CDR3 is 15 residues long. Trimming took off 4 bases at V and 1 base at J, with 13 bases between the two ends. CDR3 sequence: CASSLAPGKNTEAFF. The CDR3 coding sequence is TGTGCCAGCTCACTCGCCCCCGGGAAGAACACTGAAGCTTTCTTT. Complete variable domain (other parts from reference TRBV18 and TRBJ1-1): NAGVMQNPRHLVRRRGQEARLRCSPMKGHSHVYWYRQLPEEGLKFMVYLQKENIIDESGMPKERFSAEFPKEGPSILRIQQVVRGDSAAYFCASSLAPGKNTEAFFGQGTRLTVV.

The CDR3 DNA reads TGTGCCAGCTCACCAACGGGCGGGGGCTCTGGAAACACCATATATTTT. As protein: CASSPTGGGSGNTIYF. The chain is built from TRBV18 and TRBJ1-3; D may be TRBD1 (5 bases). Germline lookup yields CDR1 KGHSH and CDR2 LQKENI. This CDR3 spans 16 amino acids. The germline V and J ends were trimmed by 2 bases and 0 bases, with 11 bases remaining between them.

The DNA of the CDR3 is TGTGCCAGCAGTGATCTAGCGCTCAATGAGCAGTTCTTC. Translating it yields CASSDLALNEQFF. V and J are TRBV6-1 and TRBJ2-1; D is perhaps TRBD2 (6 bases). The germline V and J ends were trimmed by 3 bases and 6 bases, with 9 bases remaining between them. Germline V gene lookup returns CDR1 MNHNS and CDR2 SASEGT. This CDR3 contains 13 residues.

The chain uses TRBV3-1 (or the pseudogene TRBV3-2) and TRBJ1-2; maybe TRBD1 (5 bases). CDR3 length equals 13 residues. Germline V gives CDR1 LGHDT, CDR2 YNNKEL (reference sequence). V lost 8 bases and J lost 2, with 12 bases in between. The CDR3 DNA reads TGTGCCAGCCCCCGTGCAGGGAACTATGGCTACACCTTC. This sequence encodes CASPRAGNYGYTF.

This clone has just a few counts. The chain couples TRBV28 to TRBJ2-3; TRBD1 agrees at 9 bases. V shed 8 bases and J 4 bases; nucleotides not matched to a gene: 7. The germline gives CDR1 MDHEN, CDR2 SYDVKM. The CDR3 spans 14 residues. The CDR3 coding sequence is TGTGCCAGCCTACAGGGGGCTCGGGCAGATACGCAGTATTTT. This gives the protein CASLQGARADTQYF. The whole variable domain, filled in from reference TRBV28 and TRBJ2-3, reads DVKVTQSSRYLVKRTGEKVFLECVQDMDHENMFWYRQDPGLGLRLIYFSYDVKMKEKGDIPEGYSVSREKKERFSLILESASTNQTSMYLCASLQGARADTQYFGPGTRLTVL.

The chain employs TRBV7-2 and TRBJ1-3; D uncertain. Trimming stripped 5 bases from V and 2 bases from J, with 7 bases between. Germline-derived CDR1 and CDR2 are SGHTA and FQGNSA. The CDR3 has 13 amino acids. CDR3 sequence: CASSPTPGNTIYF. CDR3 bases: TGTGCCAGCAGCCCGACTCCTGGAAACACCATATATTTT.

The genes are TRBV3-1 (or the pseudogene TRBV3-2) and TRBJ1-1; TRBD1 agrees at 8 bases. Trimming cost V 4 bases and J 8 bases; bases outside gene matches: 6. The CDR3 sequence is 13 residues long. The V gene's germline CDR1 is LGHDT and CDR2 YNNKEL (reference sequence). CDR3 bases: TGTGCCAGCAGCCCCCGACAGGGGATCGAAGCTTTCTTT. It specifies CASSPRQGIEAFF.

V usage is TRBV5-6 and J usage is TRBJ2-3; 8 nucleotides match TRBD1. J lost 6 bases, V lost 2 bases, and 8 bases had no gene match. Germline CDR1 reads SGHDT; CDR2 reads YYEEEE. The CDR3 loop spans 15 amino acids. The CDR3 DNA sequence: TGTGCCAGCAGCTTCTCAGGGGGCAGCGGTGATACGCAGTATTTT. Translated: CASSFSGGSGDTQYF.

This sequence joins TRBV19 and TRBJ1-1; no firm D call. The germline CDR1 and CDR2 sequences are LNHDA and SQIVND (reference sequence). The CDR3 sequence is 13 residues long. V lost 7 bases and J lost 3, with 12 bases in between. CDR3 in DNA: TGTGCCAGTAAGAGAGGGAGGGACACTGAAGCTTTCTTT. It yields the protein CASKRGRDTEAFF.

This clone was seen just once. The genes are TRBV5-4 and TRBJ1-3, with a tentative D call TRBD1 (6 bases). There are 14 residues in the CDR3. V was clipped by 2 bases and J by 4 bases, with 10 bases between them. The germline gives CDR1 SGHNT, CDR2 YYREEE (reference sequence). CDR3 DNA: TGTGCCAGCAGCTTAACAGGGACAGGAAACACCATATATTTT. Translating it yields CASSLTGTGNTIYF.

This sequence joins TRBV7-2 and TRBJ2-1; a weak D match, TRBD1 (5 bases). The CDR3 totals 14 residues. The germline V gene has CDR1 SGHTA and CDR2 FQGNSA. Between the trimmed V and J ends, which lost 5 bases and 7 bases, there was a span of 15 bases. In nucleotides, the CDR3 is TGTGCCAGCAGCCCCCCGCTGGGGCTGAATGAGCAGTTCTTC. It specifies CASSPPLGLNEQFF.

This chain joins TRBV20-1 and TRBJ2-5, with D possibly TRBD1 on 5 matching bases. CDR1 DFQATT and CDR2 SNEGSKA come from the germline V gene (reference sequence). CDR3 size: 13 residues. Trimming stripped 3 bases from V and 5 bases from J, with 13 bases between. The CDR3 coding sequence is TGCAGTGCTAGTCCCCCAGGGTTGGAGACCCAGTACTTC. Translation gives CSASPPGLETQYF.

The V gene is TRBV5-6, the J gene TRBJ2-5; 14 bases map to TRBD2. The CDR3 contains 16 residues. The germline gives CDR1 SGHDT, CDR2 YYEEEE. J was trimmed by 5 bases and V by 1 base; bases with no gene match: 4. The CDR3 loop is CASSLTGTSGGETQYF. CDR3 nucleotide sequence: TGTGCCAGCAGCTTGACCGGGACTAGCGGGGGTGAGACCCAGTACTTC.

This rearrangement joins TRBV19 to TRBJ2-1, with D possibly matching TRBD1 (5 bases). The germline gives CDR1 LNHDA, CDR2 SQIVND (reference sequence). The CDR3 extends over 14 amino acids. V lost 9 bases, J lost 1 base, and 13 bases lay in between. The CDR3 here is CASTPRGSYNEQFF. CDR3 sequence (DNA): TGTGCCAGCACTCCAAGGGGATCCTACAATGAGCAGTTCTTC.

This chain joins TRBV5-1 and TRBJ1-4, with D uncertain. The V end lost 1 base, the J end lost 6 bases, and 16 bases lay between the germline ends. This CDR3 region has 16 residues. Germline V gene sequence: CDR1 SGHRS, CDR2 YFSETQ. CDR3 sequence: CASSLTGRGGDEKLFF. The CDR3 nucleotides read TGCGCCAGCAGCTTGACCGGGCGGGGTGGCGATGAAAAACTGTTTTTT.

The chain links TRBV29-1 to TRBJ1-2, with TRBD1 identical over 9 bases. The germline CDR1 and CDR2 sequences are SQVTM and ANQGSEA. CDR3 length: 14 residues. The J segment lost 4 bases and the V segment lost 6 bases, leaving 9 bases of the junction unmatched. The CDR3 is CSVNTGGSLYGYTF. For the CDR3, the DNA is TGCAGCGTAAACACAGGGGGCTCCCTCTATGGCTACACCTTC.

The chain employs TRBV7-9 and TRBJ2-7, with 11 positions matching TRBD1. The CDR3 totals 13 residues. The V gene end was trimmed by 3 bases and the J gene end by 9 bases; junction bases not matched to a gene: 4. From germline, CDR1 is SEHNR and CDR2 FQNEAQ (reference sequence). In DNA form, the CDR3 reads TGTGCCAGCAGCTTGGACAGGGGGCTACTGCAGTACGTC. Translated: CASSLDRGLLQYV.

The V call is TRBV27, the J call TRBJ2-7, with 11 nucleotides matching TRBD1. With V trimmed by 5 bases and J by 7 bases, 7 bases remained unmatched. CDR3 length: 14 residues. Germline CDR1 reads MNHEY; CDR2 reads SMNVEV (reference sequence). The chain's CDR3 is CASSRDRGFKEQYF. The CDR3 nucleotides read TGTGCCAGCAGTCGGGACAGGGGGTTTAAGGAGCAGTACTTC.

The chain is built from TRBV7-9 and TRBJ1-1; weak D call: TRBD1 (6 bases). The germline gives CDR1 SEHNR, CDR2 FQNEAQ (reference sequence). Trimming removed 3 bases at V and 6 bases at J, with 17 bases between. This CDR3 has 15 amino acids. CDR3 sequence (DNA): TGTGCCAGCAGCTTTGGGACATCCACATCGGCTGAAGCTTTCTTT. This gives the protein CASSFGTSTSAEAFF.

The rearrangement links TRBV2 to TRBJ1-5; TRBD1 matches at 8 bases. V shed 7 bases and J 0 bases; nucleotides not matched to a gene: 11. The CDR3 is 17 residues long. Per germline, CDR1 SNHLY and CDR2 FYNNEI. CDR3 DNA: TGTGCCAGCAACGGACAGGGTATGGGGAATAGCAATCAGCCCCAGCATTTT. Protein product: CASNGQGMGNSNQPQHF.

The gene calls are TRBV6-5 and TRBJ1-1, with D hard to call. The CDR3 is 12 residues long. Between the trimmed V and J ends, which lost 6 bases and 7 bases, there was a span of 12 bases. Per the germline V gene, CDR1 is MNHEY and CDR2 is SVGAGI. In DNA, the CDR3 is TGTGCCAGCAGACAGAGTGCTTTTGAAGCTTTCTTT. As protein: CASRQSAFEAFF.

This clone came up once. The gene calls are TRBV29-1 and TRBJ1-2, with D unresolved. Germline CDR1 and CDR2: SQVTM and ANQGSEA. V dropped 6 bases and J dropped 5 bases, with 13 bases sitting between them. The CDR3 sequence is 12 residues long. This CDR3 is CSVSRGDYGYTF. CDR3 DNA sequence: TGCAGCGTCTCCCGGGGAGATTATGGCTACACCTTC.